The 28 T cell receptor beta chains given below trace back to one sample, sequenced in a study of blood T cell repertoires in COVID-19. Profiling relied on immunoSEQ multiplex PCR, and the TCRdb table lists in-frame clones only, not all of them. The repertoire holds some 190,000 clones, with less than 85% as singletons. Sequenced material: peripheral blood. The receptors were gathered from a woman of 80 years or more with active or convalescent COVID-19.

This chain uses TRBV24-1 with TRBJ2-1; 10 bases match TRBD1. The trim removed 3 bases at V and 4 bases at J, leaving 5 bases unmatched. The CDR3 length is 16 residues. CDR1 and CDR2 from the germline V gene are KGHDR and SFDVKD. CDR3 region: CATSDPGTGAYNEQFF. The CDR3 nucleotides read TGTGCCACCAGTGATCCCGGGACAGGGGCTTACAATGAGCAGTTCTTC.

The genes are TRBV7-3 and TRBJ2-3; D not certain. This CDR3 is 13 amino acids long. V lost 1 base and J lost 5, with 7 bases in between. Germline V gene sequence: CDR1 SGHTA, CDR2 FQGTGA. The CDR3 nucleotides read TGTGCCAGCAGCTTAATCGCTAAAGATACGCAGTATTTT. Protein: CASSLIAKDTQYF.

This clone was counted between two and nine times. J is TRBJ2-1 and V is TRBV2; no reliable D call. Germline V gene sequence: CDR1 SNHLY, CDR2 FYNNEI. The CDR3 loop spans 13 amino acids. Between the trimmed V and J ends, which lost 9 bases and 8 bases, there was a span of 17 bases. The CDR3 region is CASKMINGYEQFF. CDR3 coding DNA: TGTGCCAGTAAGATGATCAACGGTTATGAGCAGTTCTTC. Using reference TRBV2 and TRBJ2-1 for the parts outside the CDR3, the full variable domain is EPEVTQTPSHQVTQMGQEVILRCVPISNHLYFYWYRQILGQKVEFLVSFYNNEISEKSEIFDDQFSVERPDGSNFTLKIRSTKLEDSAMYFCASKMINGYEQFFGPGTRLTVL.

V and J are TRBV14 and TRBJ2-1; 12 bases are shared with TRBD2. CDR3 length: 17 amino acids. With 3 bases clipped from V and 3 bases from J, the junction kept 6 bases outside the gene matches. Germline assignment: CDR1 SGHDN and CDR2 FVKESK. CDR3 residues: CASSHGLAGTLYNEQFF. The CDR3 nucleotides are TGTGCCAGCAGCCACGGACTAGCGGGAACACTCTACAATGAGCAGTTCTTC. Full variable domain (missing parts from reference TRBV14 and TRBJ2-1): EAGVTQFPSHSVIEKGQTVTLRCDPISGHDNLYWYRRVMGKEIKFLLHFVKESKQDESGMPNNRFLAERTGGTYSTLKVQPAELEDSGVYFCASSHGLAGTLYNEQFFGPGTRLTVL.

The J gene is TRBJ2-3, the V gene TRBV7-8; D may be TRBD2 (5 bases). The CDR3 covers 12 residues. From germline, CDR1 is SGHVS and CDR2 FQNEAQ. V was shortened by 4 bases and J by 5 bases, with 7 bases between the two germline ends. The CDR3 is CASSSGVDTQYF. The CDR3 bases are TGTGCCAGCAGCTCCGGGGTAGATACGCAGTATTTT.

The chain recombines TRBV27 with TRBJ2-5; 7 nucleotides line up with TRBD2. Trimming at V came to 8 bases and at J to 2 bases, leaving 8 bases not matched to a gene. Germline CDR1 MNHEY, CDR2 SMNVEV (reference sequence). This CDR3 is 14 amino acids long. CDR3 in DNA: TGTGCCAGCTCTAACGGGAGGCGGCAAGAGACCCAGTACTTC. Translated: CASSNGRRQETQYF.

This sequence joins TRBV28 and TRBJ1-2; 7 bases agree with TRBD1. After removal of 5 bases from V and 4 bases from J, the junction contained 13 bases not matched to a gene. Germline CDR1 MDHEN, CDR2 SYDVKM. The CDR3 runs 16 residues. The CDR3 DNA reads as TGTGCCAGCAGTCCACCTCAAAGACAGGGTGGCTATGGCTACACCTTC. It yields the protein CASSPPQRQGGYGYTF.

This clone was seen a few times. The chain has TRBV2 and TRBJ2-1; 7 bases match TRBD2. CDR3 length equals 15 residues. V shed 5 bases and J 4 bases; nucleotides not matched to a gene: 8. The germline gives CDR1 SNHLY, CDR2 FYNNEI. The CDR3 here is CASSIQAGKYNEQFF. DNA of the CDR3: TGTGCCAGCAGTATACAAGCGGGGAAATACAATGAGCAGTTCTTC. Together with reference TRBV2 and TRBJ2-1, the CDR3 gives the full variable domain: EPEVTQTPSHQVTQMGQEVILRCVPISNHLYFYWYRQILGQKVEFLVSFYNNEISEKSEIFDDQFSVERPDGSNFTLKIRSTKLEDSAMYFCASSIQAGKYNEQFFGPGTRLTVL.

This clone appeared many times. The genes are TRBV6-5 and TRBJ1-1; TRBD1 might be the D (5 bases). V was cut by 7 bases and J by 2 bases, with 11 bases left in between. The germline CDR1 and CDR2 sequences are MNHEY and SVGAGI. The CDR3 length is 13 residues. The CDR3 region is CASMMTDNTEAFF. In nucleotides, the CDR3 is TGTGCCAGCATGATGACAGACAACACTGAAGCTTTCTTT.

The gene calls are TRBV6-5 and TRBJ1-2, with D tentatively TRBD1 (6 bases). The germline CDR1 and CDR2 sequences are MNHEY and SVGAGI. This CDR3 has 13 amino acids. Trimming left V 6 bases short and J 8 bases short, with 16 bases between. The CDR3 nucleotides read TGTGCCAGCAGCCCACAACAGGGACGCGGCTACACCTTC. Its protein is CASSPQQGRGYTF.

CDR3 in DNA: TGTGCCAGCTCACCACGGACAGGAATCGACTATGGCTACACCTTC. Its translation: CASSPRTGIDYGYTF. The chain has TRBV18 and TRBJ1-2, with TRBD1 identical over 7 bases. V was pared by 1 base and J by 3 bases, with 5 bases of the junction left unmatched. Germline CDR1 reads KGHSH; CDR2 reads LQKENI. This CDR3 has 15 amino acids. Full variable domain (rest looked up from reference TRBV18 and TRBJ1-2): NAGVMQNPRHLVRRRGQEARLRCSPMKGHSHVYWYRQLPEEGLKFMVYLQKENIIDESGMPKERFSAEFPKEGPSILRIQQVVRGDSAAYFCASSPRTGIDYGYTFGSGTRLTVV.

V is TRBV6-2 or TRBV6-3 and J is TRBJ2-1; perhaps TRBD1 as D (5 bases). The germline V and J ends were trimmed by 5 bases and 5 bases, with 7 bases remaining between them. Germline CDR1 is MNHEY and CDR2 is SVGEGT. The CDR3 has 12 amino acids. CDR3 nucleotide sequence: TGTGCCAGCAGTCGACAGAACAATGAGCAGTTCTTC. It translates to CASSRQNNEQFF.

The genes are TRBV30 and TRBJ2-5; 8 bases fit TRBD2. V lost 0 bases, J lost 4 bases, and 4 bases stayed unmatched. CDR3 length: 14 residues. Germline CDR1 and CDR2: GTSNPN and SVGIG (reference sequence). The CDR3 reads CAWSVKAGVETQYF. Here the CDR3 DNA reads TGTGCCTGGAGTGTTAAAGCGGGAGTAGAGACCCAGTACTTC.

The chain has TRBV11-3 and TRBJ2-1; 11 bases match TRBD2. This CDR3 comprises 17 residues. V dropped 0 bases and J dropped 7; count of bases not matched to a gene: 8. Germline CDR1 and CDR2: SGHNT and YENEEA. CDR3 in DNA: TGTGCCAGCAGCTTAGATATCGGGACTAGCGGTAAGAATGAGCAGTTCTTC. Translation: CASSLDIGTSGKNEQFF.

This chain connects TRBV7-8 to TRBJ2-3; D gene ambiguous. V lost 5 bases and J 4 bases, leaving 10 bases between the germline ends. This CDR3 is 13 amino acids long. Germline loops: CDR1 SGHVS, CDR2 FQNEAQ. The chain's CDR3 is CASSALTADTQYF. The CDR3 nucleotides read TGTGCCAGCAGCGCCCTCACGGCAGATACGCAGTATTTT.

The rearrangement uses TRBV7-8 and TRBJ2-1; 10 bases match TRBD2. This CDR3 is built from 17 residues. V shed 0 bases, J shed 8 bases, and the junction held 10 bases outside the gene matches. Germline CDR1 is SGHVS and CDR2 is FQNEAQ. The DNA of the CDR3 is TGTGCCAGCAGCTTAGCGCGCCTAGCGGGAGTTATGGATGAGCAGTTCTTC. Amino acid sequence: CASSLARLAGVMDEQFF.

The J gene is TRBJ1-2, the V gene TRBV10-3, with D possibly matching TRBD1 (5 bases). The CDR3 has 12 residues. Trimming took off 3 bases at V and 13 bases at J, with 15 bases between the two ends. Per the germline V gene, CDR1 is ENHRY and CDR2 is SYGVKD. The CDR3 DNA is TGTGCCATCAGTGAACCAAGCAGGGTCGGCACCTTC. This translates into CAISEPSRVGTF.

The CDR3 reads CASSRGLASSYNEQFF. The CDR3, as DNA: TGTGCCAGTAGTAGAGGACTCGCTAGCTCCTACAATGAGCAGTTCTTC. The rearrangement uses TRBV19 and TRBJ2-1, with TRBD2 as a possible D gene (5 bases). V lost 4 bases to trimming and J lost 0 bases, with 13 bases between them. Germline CDR1 LNHDA, CDR2 SQIVND (reference sequence). This CDR3 has 16 residues.

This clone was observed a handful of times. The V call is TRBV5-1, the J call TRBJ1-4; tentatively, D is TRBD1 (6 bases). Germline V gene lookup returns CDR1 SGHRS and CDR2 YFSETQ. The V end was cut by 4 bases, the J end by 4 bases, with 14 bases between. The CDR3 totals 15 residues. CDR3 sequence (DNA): TGCGCCAGCAGCATCCTGGGACACTTTAATGAAAAACTGTTTTTT. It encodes CASSILGHFNEKLFF.

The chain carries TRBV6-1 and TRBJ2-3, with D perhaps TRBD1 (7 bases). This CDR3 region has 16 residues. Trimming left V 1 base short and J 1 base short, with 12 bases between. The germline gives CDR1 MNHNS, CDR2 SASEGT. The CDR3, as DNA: TGTGCCAGCAGTGAAGGAGGAGGGGGCCGCACAGATACGCAGTATTTT. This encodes CASSEGGGGRTDTQYF.

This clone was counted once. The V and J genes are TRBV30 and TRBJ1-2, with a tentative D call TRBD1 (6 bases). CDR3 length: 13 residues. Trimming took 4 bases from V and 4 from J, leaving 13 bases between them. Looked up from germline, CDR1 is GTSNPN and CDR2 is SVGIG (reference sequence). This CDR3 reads CAWTGGTIYGYTF. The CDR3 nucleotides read TGTGCCTGGACCGGTGGGACAATCTATGGCTACACCTTC. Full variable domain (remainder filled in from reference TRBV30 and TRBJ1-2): SQTIHQWPATLVQPVGSPLSLECTVEGTSNPNLYWYRQAAGRGLQLLFYSVGIGQISSEVPQNLSASRPQDRQFILSSKKLLLSDSGFYLCAWTGGTIYGYTFGSGTRLTVV.

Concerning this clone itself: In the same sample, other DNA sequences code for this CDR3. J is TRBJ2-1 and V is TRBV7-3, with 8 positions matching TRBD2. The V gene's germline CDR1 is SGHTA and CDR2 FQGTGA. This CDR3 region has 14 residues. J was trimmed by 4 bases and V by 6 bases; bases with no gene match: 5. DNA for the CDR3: TGTGCCAGCAGTCTAGCGGGTGGGTACAATGAGCAGTTCTTC. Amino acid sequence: CASSLAGGYNEQFF.

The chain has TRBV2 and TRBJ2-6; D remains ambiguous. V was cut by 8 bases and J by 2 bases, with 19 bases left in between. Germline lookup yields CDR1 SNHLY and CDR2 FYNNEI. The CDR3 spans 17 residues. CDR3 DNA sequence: TGTGCCAGCGGAAGGTTAGCCTGGAAGGCTGGGGCCAACGTCCTGACTTTC. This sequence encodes CASGRLAWKAGANVLTF.

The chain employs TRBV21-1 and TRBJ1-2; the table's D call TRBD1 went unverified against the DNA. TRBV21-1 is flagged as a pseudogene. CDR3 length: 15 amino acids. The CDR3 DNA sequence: TGTGCCAGCAGCAAAGTCGGGACAGGGGAGGATGGCTACACCTTC. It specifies CASSKVGTGEDGYTF.

The CDR3 DNA is TGTGCCAGCAGCTTAAGACAGGGGGCTACTGAAGCTTTCTTT. It specifies CASSLRQGATEAFF. The chain is built from TRBV7-2 and TRBJ1-1; 10 bases line up with TRBD1. Trimming at V came to 2 bases and at J to 5 bases, leaving 2 bases not matched to a gene. This CDR3 region has 14 residues. Looked up from germline, CDR1 is SGHTA and CDR2 is FQGNSA.

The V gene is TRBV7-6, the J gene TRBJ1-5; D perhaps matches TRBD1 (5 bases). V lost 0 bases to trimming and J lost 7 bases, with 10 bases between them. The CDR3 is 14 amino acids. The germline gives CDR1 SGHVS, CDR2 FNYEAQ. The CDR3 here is CASSLAQGGQPQHF. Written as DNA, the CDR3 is TGTGCCAGCAGCTTAGCGCAGGGAGGGCAGCCCCAGCATTTT.

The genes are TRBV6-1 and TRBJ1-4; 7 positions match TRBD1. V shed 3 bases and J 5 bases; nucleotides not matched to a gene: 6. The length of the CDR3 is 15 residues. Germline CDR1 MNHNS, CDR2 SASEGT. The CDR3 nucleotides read TGTGCCAGCAGTGATTTCCCAGGGGGGAATGAAAAACTGTTTTTT. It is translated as CASSDFPGGNEKLFF.

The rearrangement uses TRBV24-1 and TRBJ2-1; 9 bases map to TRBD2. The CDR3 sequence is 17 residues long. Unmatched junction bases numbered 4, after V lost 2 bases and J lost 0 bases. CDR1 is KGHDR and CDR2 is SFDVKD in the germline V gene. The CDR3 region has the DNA TGTGCCACCAGTGATTCCGCGGGAGGGAGCTCCTACAATGAGCAGTTCTTC. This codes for CATSDSAGGSSYNEQFF.